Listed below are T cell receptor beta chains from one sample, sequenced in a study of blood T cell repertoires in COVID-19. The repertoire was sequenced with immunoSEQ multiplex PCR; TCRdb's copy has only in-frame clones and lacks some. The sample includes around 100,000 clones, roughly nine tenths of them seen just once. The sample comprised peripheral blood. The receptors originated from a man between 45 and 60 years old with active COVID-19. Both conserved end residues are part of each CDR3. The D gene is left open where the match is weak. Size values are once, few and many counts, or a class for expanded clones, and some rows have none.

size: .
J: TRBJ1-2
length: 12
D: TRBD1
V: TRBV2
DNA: TGTGCCAGCAGGGGGACAGTCTATGGCTACACCTTC
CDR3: CASRGTVYGYTF

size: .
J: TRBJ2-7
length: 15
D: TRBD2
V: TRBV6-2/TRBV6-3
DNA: TGTGCCAGCAGTTACTTGGGGAGGGCTCGGGCCGAGCAGTACTTC
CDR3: CASSYLGRARAEQYF

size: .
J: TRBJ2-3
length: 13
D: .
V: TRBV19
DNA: TGTGCCAGCCGGGACAAATGGACAGATACGCAGTATTTT
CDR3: CASRDKWTDTQYF

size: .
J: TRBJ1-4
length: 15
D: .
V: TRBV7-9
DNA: TGTGCCAGCAGTCCACAGGGAGTAACTAATGAAAAACTGTTTTTT
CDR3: CASSPQGVTNEKLFF

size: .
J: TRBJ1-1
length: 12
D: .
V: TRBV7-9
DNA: TGTGCCAGCAGCTCTCCGAACACTGAAGCTTTCTTT
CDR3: CASSSPNTEAFF

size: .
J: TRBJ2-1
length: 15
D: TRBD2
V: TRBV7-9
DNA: TGTGCCAGCAGCCCGGAACTAGCGGGAGTCAATGAGCAGTTCTTC
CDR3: CASSPELAGVNEQFF

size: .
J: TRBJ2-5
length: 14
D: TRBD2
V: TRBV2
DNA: TGTGCCAGCAGTGGGGACTATGGGGGAGAGACCCAGTACTTC
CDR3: CASSGDYGGETQYF

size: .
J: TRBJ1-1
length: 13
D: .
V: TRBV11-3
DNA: TGTGCCAGCAGCTTGGGGGGGCTTGCTGAAGCTTTCTTT
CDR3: CASSLGGLAEAFF

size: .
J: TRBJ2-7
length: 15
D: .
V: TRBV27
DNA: TGTGCCAGCAGTCTAAAGGACACTCAAACCTACGAGCAGTACTTC
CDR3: CASSLKDTQTYEQYF

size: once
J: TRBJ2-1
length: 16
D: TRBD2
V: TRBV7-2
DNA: TGTGCCAGCAGCTTCAAGGGACTTTCGGGAGGCAATGAGCAGTTCTTC
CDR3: CASSFKGLSGGNEQFF

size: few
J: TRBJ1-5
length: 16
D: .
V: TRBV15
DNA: TGTGCCACCAGGGGGGGTGGGCAGGGCGGCAATCAGCCCCAGCATTTT
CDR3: CATRGGGQGGNQPQHF

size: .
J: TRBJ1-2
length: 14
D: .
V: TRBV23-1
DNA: TGCGCCAGCAGTCAAAACGGACAGCCCTATGGCTACACCTTC
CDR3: CASSQNGQPYGYTF

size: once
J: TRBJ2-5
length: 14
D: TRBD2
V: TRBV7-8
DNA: TGTGCCAGCAGCTTTGGCCGGGGGGGGGAGACCCAGTACTTC
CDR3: CASSFGRGGETQYF

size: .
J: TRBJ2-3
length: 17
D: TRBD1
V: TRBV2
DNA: TGTGCCAGCAGTGAAACTTCAGGGGGTGGGGGCACAGATACGCAGTATTTT
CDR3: CASSETSGGGGTDTQYF

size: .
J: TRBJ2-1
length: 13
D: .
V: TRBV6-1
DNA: TGTGCCAGCAGTGAACGACAGTTGGATGAGCAGTTCTTC
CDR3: CASSERQLDEQFF

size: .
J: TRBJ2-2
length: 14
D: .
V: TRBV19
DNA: TGTGCCAGTAGTATCCTCGGGAACACCGGGGAGCTGTTTTTT
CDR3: CASSILGNTGELFF

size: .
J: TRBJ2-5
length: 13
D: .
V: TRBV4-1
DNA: TGCGCCAGCAGCCAAGAGAGGGCCCAGGCCCAGTACTTC
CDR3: CASSQERAQAQYF

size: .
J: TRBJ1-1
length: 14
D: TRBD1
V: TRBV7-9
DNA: TGTGCCAGCAGACATGGGACAGCGAACACTGAAGCTTTCTTT
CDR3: CASRHGTANTEAFF

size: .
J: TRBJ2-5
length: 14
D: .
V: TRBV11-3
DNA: TGTGCCAGCAGCTTAGAAACGGGGGTTGAGACCCAGTACTTC
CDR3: CASSLETGVETQYF

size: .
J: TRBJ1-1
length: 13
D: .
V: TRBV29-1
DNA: TGCAGCGTCAGGACAGAACTGAACACTGAAGCTTTCTTT
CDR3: CSVRTELNTEAFF

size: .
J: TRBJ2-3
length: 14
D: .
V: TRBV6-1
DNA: TGTGCCAGCAGTGATGGACAGTTCACAGATACGCAGTATTTT
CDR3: CASSDGQFTDTQYF

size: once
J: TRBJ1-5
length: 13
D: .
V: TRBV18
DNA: TGTGCCAGCTCACCGTCAGGGAATCAGCCCCAGCATTTT
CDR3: CASSPSGNQPQHF

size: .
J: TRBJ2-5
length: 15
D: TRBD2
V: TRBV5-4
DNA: TGTGCCAGCAGTAAGGAGCTTCTAGCGGGAGAGACCCAGTACTTC
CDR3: CASSKELLAGETQYF

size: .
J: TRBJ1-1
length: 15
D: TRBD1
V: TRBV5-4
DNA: TGTGCCAGCAGCCGCATTGGACAGGGGAACACTGAAGCTTTCTTT
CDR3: CASSRIGQGNTEAFF

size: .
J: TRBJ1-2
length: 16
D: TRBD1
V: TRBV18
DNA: TGTGCCAGCTCACCGAGGACAGGGGCGACCAACTATGGCTACACCTTC
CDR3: CASSPRTGATNYGYTF

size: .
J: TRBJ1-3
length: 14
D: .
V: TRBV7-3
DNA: TGTGCCAGCAGCTTAACCGGGGCTGGAAACACCATATATTTT
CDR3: CASSLTGAGNTIYF

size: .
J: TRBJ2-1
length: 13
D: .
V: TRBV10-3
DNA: TGTGCCATCAGTGAGTCGGACGTCCAGGGCCAGTTCTTC
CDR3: CAISESDVQGQFF

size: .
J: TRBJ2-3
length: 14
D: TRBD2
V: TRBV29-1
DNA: TGCAGCGCGGGACTAGCGGGAGGGGCAGATACGCAGTATTTT
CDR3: CSAGLAGGADTQYF

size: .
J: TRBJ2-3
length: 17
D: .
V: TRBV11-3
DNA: TGTGCCAGCAGCTTAGATCTAAGCGGGCTTAGCACAGATACGCAGTATTTT
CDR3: CASSLDLSGLSTDTQYF

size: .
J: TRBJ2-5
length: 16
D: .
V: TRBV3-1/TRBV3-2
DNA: TGTGCCAGCAGCCAAGATAGCGGAACCCCGCAGGGGACCCAGTACTTC
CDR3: CASSQDSGTPQGTQYF